Listed below are T cell receptor beta chains from one sample, sequenced in a study of blood T cell repertoires in COVID-19. Measured with immunoSEQ multiplex PCR; TCRdb has only the in-frame clones, and not every one. The sample holds a few hundred thousand clones, around 80% seen once. Sequencing input: PBMCs or T cells enriched from blood (not recorded which). The receptors here all came from a man in his forties or fifties who had recovered from COVID-19. Both conserved end residues are part of each CDR3. Fields, in order: V gene, D gene, J gene, clone size, CDR3 DNA, CDR3 protein. A D gene is named only where the DNA matches it firmly. Clone size appears in some rows only: once, few, many, or a class for an expanded clone.

TRBV18	-	TRBJ2-3	-	TGTGCCAGCTCGGACAGGAGGGCCACTAGCACAGATACGCAGTATTTT	CASSDRRATSTDTQYF
TRBV7-3	TRBD2	TRBJ2-7	once	TGTGCCAGCAGCTTAAGGAGCGGGGACGAGCAGTACTTC	CASSLRSGDEQYF
TRBV11-2	TRBD2	TRBJ2-1	-	TGTGCCAGCAGCTTAGCGCTAGCGGGGGGCAGGGGGTCCAATGAGCAGTTCTTC	CASSLALAGGRGSNEQFF
TRBV27	-	TRBJ1-5	-	TGTGCCAGCAGTTCCCTTGGGGGACTTCAGCCCCAGCATTTT	CASSSLGGLQPQHF
TRBV28	-	TRBJ2-5	few	TGTGCCAGCACCTTACCCTCGGGGGGCGCGGAGACCCAGTACTTC	CASTLPSGGAETQYF
TRBV6-5	-	TRBJ2-2	once	TGTGCCAGCAGACAGACTAGTGACAACACCGGGGAGCTGTTTTTT	CASRQTSDNTGELFF
TRBV27	-	TRBJ1-1	-	TGTGCCAGCCGGTTGAGGGTATTGAACACTGAAGCTTTCTTT	CASRLRVLNTEAFF
TRBV20-1	TRBD1	TRBJ1-4	-	TGCAGTGCGGGACAGGGACTACTGTTTTTT	CSAGQGLLFF
TRBV3-1/TRBV3-2	-	TRBJ1-3	-	TGTGCCAGCAGCCAACTGCGAATCTCTGGAAACACCATATATTTT	CASSQLRISGNTIYF
TRBV5-1	TRBD1	TRBJ1-6	-	TGCGCCAGCAGCTTGGCCTATAGAGGGGGCGCGAATTCACCCCTCCACTTT	CASSLAYRGGANSPLHF
TRBV14	-	TRBJ1-3	-	TGTGCCAGCAGCCCCTTTATCCGAAACACCATATATTTT	CASSPFIRNTIYF
TRBV11-1	TRBD1	TRBJ1-1	-	TGTGCCAGCAGCTTTGGACAGGGGAGTGATTCGACTGAAGCTTTCTTT	CASSFGQGSDSTEAFF